This entry lists 32 T cell receptor beta chains sequenced from one sample in a study of T cell clonality in common variable immunodeficiency. Clones were read by immunoSEQ multiplex PCR, and TCRdb kept only the in-frame ones, dropping some. The sample lists tens of thousands of clones, none appearing once, the ten largest making up around 3%. Material for sequencing was peripheral blood mononuclear cells. The source is a person aged 18 to 69 in good health.

In its sample, this clone was seen many times. From the germline J gene comes the end of the CDR3, since the read stops 3 residues before it. The V and J genes are TRBV5-1 and TRBJ1-2; TRBD1 might be the D (6 bases). Germline lookup yields CDR1 SGHRS and CDR2 YFSETQ. The CDR3 covers 17 residues. The CDR3 bases that were read are TGCGCCAGCAGCTTGGCCGGGACATCGGTTTCAGTATTGGGC. It is translated as CASSLAGTSVSVLG. In full, the CDR3 reads CASSLAGTSVSVLGYTF.

Many counts were recorded for this clone. The DNA ends 3 residues before the CDR3 does, and the rest of the CDR3 is filled in from the germline J gene. This chain uses TRBV30 with TRBJ1-1; no clear D gene. The V end was cut by 0 bases, the J end by 7 bases, with 12 bases between. Germline CDR1 GTSNPN, CDR2 SVGIG (reference sequence). This CDR3 is 13 amino acids long. The covered CDR3 bases are TGTGCCTGGAGTGTAAGCGGGATCTTTGAA. It specifies CAWSVSGIFE. The whole CDR3 protein reads CAWSVSGIFEAFF.

This clone has a count of ten or more. From the germline J gene comes the end of the CDR3, since the read stops 3 residues before it. This sequence joins TRBV14 and TRBJ2-3, with a weak D call TRBD2 (5 bases). V lost 1 base to trimming and J lost 5 bases, with 10 bases between them. Per the germline V gene, CDR1 is SGHDN and CDR2 is FVKESK. CDR3 length equals 14 residues. The part of the CDR3 DNA that was read is TGTGCCAGCAGCCAAGCGGGGTTGAGAGATACG. It codes for CASSQAGLRDT. The full-length CDR3 reads as CASSQAGLRDTQYF.

This clone has just a few counts. The read halts 3 residues ahead of the CDR3 end, with the missing end drawn from the germline J gene. This chain joins TRBV7-6 and TRBJ1-1; tentative D call: TRBD1 (5 bases). This CDR3 is built from 16 residues. Deletions cut 1 base from V and 2 bases from J, with 14 bases between. The germline CDR1 and CDR2 sequences are SGHVS and FNYEAQ. CDR3 DNA (partial): TGTGCCAGCAGCTTAGGAGGAGGGGCGATTAACACTGAA. It codes for CASSLGGGAINTE. The full CDR3 reads CASSLGGGAINTEAFF.

The sample holds many counts of this clone. From the germline J gene comes the end of the CDR3, since the read stops 3 residues before it. The chain employs TRBV2 and TRBJ2-1, with a tentative D call TRBD1 (6 bases). Germline values: CDR1 SNHLY, CDR2 FYNNEI. Trimming stripped 10 bases from V and 9 bases from J, with 19 bases between. This CDR3 comprises 13 residues. CDR3 DNA, as far as it was read: TGTGCCAACCAGACAGGAAGATTGAGTGAG. Residues: CANQTGRLSE. The CDR3 in its entirety is CANQTGRLSEQFF.

Worth noting for this clone: From the germline J gene comes the end of the CDR3, since the read stops 3 residues before it. The J gene is TRBJ2-1, the V gene TRBV7-8; D gene ambiguous. The CDR3 runs to 16 residues. Germline CDR1 SGHVS, CDR2 FQNEAQ. V gave up 6 bases and J gave up 0 bases, with 15 bases separating them. This CDR3 is CASSTARLSSYNEQFF. The CDR3 bases that were read are TGTGCCAGCAGTACCGCGCGGTTGAGCTCCTACAATGAG.

In this sample, this clone turned up many times. Read sequence stops 3 residues before the CDR3 end, and the germline J gene provides the missing end. The chain links TRBV2 to TRBJ2-3; D is uncertain. Germline values: CDR1 SNHLY, CDR2 FYNNEI. V was clipped by 4 bases and J by 0 bases, with 14 bases between them. The CDR3 has 16 residues. CDR3 loop: CASSALRSSSTDTQYF. The part of the CDR3 DNA that was read is TGTGCCAGCAGTGCGCTCCGCAGTTCTAGCACAGATACG.

This clone has just a few counts. The CDR3 is cut off 3 residues early in the read; its end comes from the germline J gene. The rearrangement joins TRBV18 to TRBJ1-6, with D perhaps matching TRBD1 (6 bases). The CDR3 covers 16 residues. In germline, CDR1 is KGHSH, CDR2 LQKENI. V shed 3 bases and J shed 7 bases, with 16 bases lying between them. The covered CDR3 bases are TGTGCCAGCTCACCCCGTCCCGGGACAATAAATTCACCC. It is translated as CASSPRPGTINSP. The complete CDR3 reads CASSPRPGTINSPLHF.

This clone occurred many times. The read gets to within 3 residues of the CDR3 end, and the germline J gene fills in the rest. This rearrangement joins TRBV20-1 to TRBJ1-1; a weak D match, TRBD1 (6 bases). In germline, CDR1 is DFQATT, CDR2 SNEGSKA (reference sequence). Trimming shortened V by 6 bases and J by 1 base, and 15 bases separated the two germline ends. There are 14 residues in the CDR3. CDR3: CSAGGASQNTEAFF. The DNA read from the CDR3 is TGCAGTGCGGGGGGGGCCTCCCAGAACACTGAA.

There are many counts of this clone. The read ends 3 residues shy of where the CDR3 ends; the end is completed using the germline J gene. This chain connects TRBV28 to TRBJ2-7, with 7 nucleotides matching TRBD1. Per the germline V gene, CDR1 is MDHEN and CDR2 is SYDVKM. With 3 bases clipped from V and 1 base from J, the junction kept 12 bases outside the gene matches. The CDR3 contains 17 residues. CDR3 bases read: TGTGCCAGCAGTTTTACAATAAGTGAGGGACAGTCCTACGAG. Protein sequence: CASSFTISEGQSYE. The whole CDR3 reads CASSFTISEGQSYEQYF.

This clone occurred many times. The read gets to within 3 residues of the CDR3 end, and the germline J gene fills in the rest. The chain uses TRBV20-1 and TRBJ2-1; D is perhaps TRBD2 (6 bases). The CDR3 covers 14 residues. V dropped 1 base and J dropped 6 bases, with 13 bases sitting between them. Per germline, CDR1 DFQATT and CDR2 SNEGSKA (reference sequence). The CDR3 spells CSARVSSDSNEQFF. The CDR3 bases that were read are TGCAGTGCTAGAGTGTCTAGCGATAGCAATGAG.

This clone was counted a few times. The read comes to an end 3 residues before the CDR3 does, leaving the germline J gene to fill in the end. The chain is built from TRBV6-2 or TRBV6-3 and TRBJ1-2; no reliable D call. Germline lookup yields CDR1 MNHEY and CDR2 SVGEGT. This CDR3 contains 15 residues. CDR3 DNA (partial): TGTGCCAGCAGTTACTCTGGCGGGTACTCCTACGAC. This encodes CASSYSGGYSYD. The full CDR3 reads CASSYSGGYSYDYTF.

Of note for this clone: Sequencing ends 3 residues short of the CDR3 end; the germline J gene provides the rest. The chain links TRBV20-1 to TRBJ2-5, with 8 bases lining up with TRBD1. The germline V gene encodes CDR1 DFQATT and CDR2 SNEGSKA (reference sequence). This CDR3 spans 15 amino acids. Germline trimming cut 5 bases from V and 2 bases from J; bases unmatched to any gene: 10. CDR3 DNA (partial): TGCAGTGCTCCCCTGATACAGGGGGAACAAGAGACC. It codes for CSAPLIQGEQET. The CDR3 in full is CSAPLIQGEQETQYF.

For this clone: Coverage ceases 3 residues before the CDR3 finishes, and the germline J gene fills in the end. The chain recombines TRBV20-1 with TRBJ2-1, with TRBD2 matching over 12 bases. The CDR3 consists of 14 residues. V shed 4 bases, J shed 7 bases, and the junction held 5 bases outside the gene matches. Germline CDR1 DFQATT, CDR2 SNEGSKA (reference sequence). The chain's CDR3 is CSAIPSGRGNEQFF. CDR3 DNA (partial): TGCAGTGCTATCCCTAGCGGGAGGGGTAATGAG.

As concerns this clone: The read is 3 residues too short to cover the CDR3 end, so that end is filled in from the germline J gene. This rearrangement joins TRBV7-9 to TRBJ2-5; D not resolved. CDR3 length equals 13 residues. Trimming removed 1 base from V and 5 bases from J, with 8 bases in between. Germline values: CDR1 SEHNR, CDR2 FQNEAQ (reference sequence). The covered CDR3 bases are TGTGCCAGCAGCTTAGAGACTGGGGAGACC. Translated: CASSLETGET. The entire CDR3 is CASSLETGETQYF.

Ten or more counts support this clone. Read sequence stops 3 residues before the CDR3 end, and the germline J gene provides the missing end. The genes are TRBV14 and TRBJ2-1; 8 positions match TRBD2. The J segment lost 4 bases and the V segment lost 1 base, leaving 9 bases of the junction unmatched. The germline CDR1 and CDR2 sequences are SGHDN and FVKESK. This CDR3 is 17 amino acids long. This chain's CDR3 is CASSQVARLASYNEQFF. The DNA read from the CDR3 is TGTGCCAGCAGCCAAGTTGCGAGACTAGCGTCTTACAATGAG.

This clone was picked up many times. The read finishes 3 residues shy of the CDR3 end, and the germline J gene is used to complete it. The chain joins TRBV12-3 or TRBV12-4 to TRBJ2-5; 11 bases match TRBD2. Unmatched junction bases numbered 4, after V lost 6 bases and J lost 7 bases. The CDR3 loop spans 13 amino acids. The DNA read from the CDR3 is TGTGCCAGCAGGACTAGCGGGATTGGGACC. Its protein product is CASRTSGIGT. The whole CDR3 region reads CASRTSGIGTQYF.

This clone was observed at least ten times. The chain's CDR3 is CASSFSTDNEQFF. The sequenced CDR3 bases are TGCGCCAGCAGCTTTTCGACAGACAATGAG. V and J are TRBV5-1 and TRBJ2-1; D might be TRBD1 (5 bases). The read stops 3 residues short of the end of the CDR3; the missing end is completed from the germline J gene. Trimming pared 2 bases from V and 5 bases from J, leaving 8 bases between. The CDR3 is made up of 13 amino acids. Per germline, CDR1 SGHRS and CDR2 YFSETQ.

This clone was recorded at least ten times. The read halts 3 residues ahead of the CDR3 end, with the missing end drawn from the germline J gene. The chain has TRBV6-2 or TRBV6-3 and TRBJ1-5, with TRBD1 matching over 10 bases. Germline values: CDR1 MNHEY, CDR2 SVGEGT. The CDR3 has 16 amino acids. V trimming: 6 bases; J trimming: 1 base; junction bases outside the gene matches: 6. The CDR3 sequence: CASSPRDRGSNQPQHF. The sequenced CDR3 bases are TGTGCCAGCAGCCCCCGGGACAGGGGAAGCAATCAGCCC.

This clone was seen at least ten times. The CDR3 end falls 3 residues outside the read, so it is completed with the germline J gene. The J gene is TRBJ2-3, the V gene TRBV5-1, with D unclear. Germline V lookup: CDR1 SGHRS, CDR2 YFSETQ. The ends were cut back, 2 bases at V and 2 bases at J, with 6 bases in the middle. This CDR3 comprises 13 residues. The covered CDR3 bases are TGCGCCAGCAGCTTATACATCACAGATACG. This translates into CASSLYITDT. In full, the CDR3 is CASSLYITDTQYF.

The sample holds a few counts of this clone. CDR3 DNA, as far as it was read: TGTGCCAGCTCACCCATTCCACAGCCGGCTACC. Its translation: CASSPIPQPAT. From start to end, the CDR3 is CASSPIPQPATYTF. The chain links TRBV18 to TRBJ1-2; D unresolved. From the germline J gene comes the end of the CDR3, since the read stops 3 residues before it. This CDR3 contains 14 residues. The germline gives CDR1 KGHSH, CDR2 LQKENI.

This clone was observed at least ten times. The observed sequence ends 3 residues before the CDR3 terminus, with the missing tail filled in from the germline J gene. The chain has TRBV30 and TRBJ1-6, with D hard to call. Trimming removed 1 base from V and 8 bases from J, with 9 bases in between. The length of the CDR3 is 13 residues. From germline, CDR1 is GTSNPN and CDR2 SVGIG (reference sequence). The CDR3 is CAWSDSRDSPLHF. The part of the CDR3 DNA that was read is TGTGCCTGGAGTGACAGTAGAGATTCACCC.

A few counts support this clone. The read comes to an end 3 residues before the CDR3 does, leaving the germline J gene to fill in the end. The chain couples TRBV29-1 to TRBJ1-3; D uncertain. This CDR3 contains 11 residues. The V and J ends lost 0 bases and 7 bases respectively, with 4 bases between them. The germline gives CDR1 SQVTM, CDR2 ANQGSEA. Partial CDR3 DNA: TGCAGCGTTGAAGAGCGGAACACC. Translating it yields CSVEERNT. The entire CDR3 sequence reads CSVEERNTIYF.

There are many counts of this clone. The DNA ends 3 residues before the CDR3 does, and the rest of the CDR3 is filled in from the germline J gene. The rearrangement joins TRBV7-9 to TRBJ1-2; 7 bases align to TRBD1. The ends lost 5 bases at V and 4 bases at J; junction bases unmatched: 7. This CDR3 is built from 14 residues. Looked up from germline, CDR1 is SEHNR and CDR2 is FQNEAQ (reference sequence). Partial CDR3 DNA: TGTGCCAGCAGCCCCTCGACAGGGAGCTATGGC. Translation: CASSPSTGSYG. The CDR3 in its entirety is CASSPSTGSYGYTF.

This clone was counted ten times or more. The CDR3 region is CASSIPDQPQHF. The covered CDR3 bases are TGTGCCAGTAGTATCCCAGATCAGCCC. This rearrangement joins TRBV19 to TRBJ1-5; D gene unclear. Coverage ceases 3 residues before the CDR3 finishes, and the germline J gene fills in the end. Germline V gene sequence: CDR1 LNHDA, CDR2 SQIVND (reference sequence). This CDR3 is 12 amino acids long. Trimming took 3 bases from V and 5 from J, leaving 5 bases between them.

In its sample, this clone was seen many times. The CDR3 end falls 3 residues outside the read, so it is completed with the germline J gene. The J gene is TRBJ1-5, the V gene TRBV30; D unclear. This CDR3 comprises 14 residues. Germline V CDR1 and CDR2: GTSNPN, SVGIG (reference sequence). Trimming pared 0 bases from V and 6 bases from J, leaving 12 bases between. CDR3 bases read: TGTGCCTGGAGTGTATCAACAACAGCTCAGCCC. Translating it yields CAWSVSTTAQP. The CDR3 as a whole reads CAWSVSTTAQPQHF.

This clone has a count of ten or more. Read data end 3 residues before the CDR3 end; the end is taken from the germline J gene. This chain uses TRBV12-3 or TRBV12-4 with TRBJ2-7; 11 bases fit TRBD1. CDR3 length: 15 amino acids. Germline trimming cut 5 bases from V and 3 bases from J; bases unmatched to any gene: 6. The DNA read from the CDR3 is TGTGCCAGCAGTCCAACGGGACAGGGGGGCTACGAG. Protein sequence: CASSPTGQGGYE. The entire CDR3 protein reads CASSPTGQGGYEQYF.

This clone was counted at least ten times. The read ends 3 residues shy of where the CDR3 ends; the end is completed using the germline J gene. V is TRBV28 and J is TRBJ2-5; 14 bases fit TRBD2. J was trimmed by 5 bases and V by 5 bases; bases with no gene match: 13. CDR3 size: 18 residues. The germline V gene has CDR1 MDHEN and CDR2 SYDVKM. CDR3 sequence: CASSPSTSGRAVGETQYF. The part of the CDR3 DNA that was read is TGTGCCAGCAGTCCCTCGACTAGCGGGAGGGCCGTTGGGGAGACC. Together with reference TRBV28 and TRBJ2-5, the CDR3 gives the full variable domain: DVKVTQSSRYLVKRTGEKVFLECVQDMDHENMFWYRQDPGLGLRLIYFSYDVKMKEKGDIPEGYSVSREKKERFSLILESASTNQTSMYLCASSPSTSGRAVGETQYFGPGTRLLVL.

This clone was observed at least ten times. The read stops 3 residues short of the end of the CDR3; the missing end is completed from the germline J gene. The chain couples TRBV19 to TRBJ1-5; 9 nucleotides match TRBD1. V shed 8 bases, J shed 2 bases, and the junction held 7 bases outside the gene matches. The CDR3 has 15 residues. Germline CDR1 reads LNHDA; CDR2 reads SQIVND (reference sequence). CDR3 sequence reads: CASRPGQGGNQPQHF. CDR3 DNA, as far as it was read: TGTGCCAGTCGTCCGGGACAGGGAGGCAATCAGCCC.

This clone has a handful of counts. The CDR3 end lies 3 residues beyond the end of the read and is filled in from the germline J gene. V usage is TRBV7-9 and J usage is TRBJ1-2; D is uncertain. Germline V gives CDR1 SEHNR, CDR2 FQNEAQ (reference sequence). The CDR3 is 12 residues long. Partial CDR3 DNA: TGTGCCAGCAGCTTAGACAGTCATGAC. This sequence encodes CASSLDSHD. The whole CDR3 reads CASSLDSHDYTF.

This clone has a count of ten or more. With the read ending 3 residues before the CDR3 end, the germline J gene is used to fill in that end. This chain joins TRBV20-1 and TRBJ1-4, with 9 bases that match TRBD1. Unmatched junction bases numbered 7, after V lost 6 bases and J lost 8 bases. Germline V lookup: CDR1 DFQATT, CDR2 SNEGSKA (reference sequence). This CDR3 spans 13 amino acids. CDR3 bases read: TGCAGTGCCTCCGCCGGGACAGGGGAAAAA. The encoded protein is CSASAGTGEK. From start to end, the CDR3 is CSASAGTGEKLFF.

This clone was found many times. The CDR3 extends 3 residues past the end of the read, so its final part is completed from the germline J gene. This chain joins TRBV18 and TRBJ1-1, with D possibly matching TRBD1 (6 bases). The germline V and J ends were trimmed by 7 bases and 5 bases, with 23 bases remaining between them. CDR3 length equals 16 residues. Germline assignment: CDR1 KGHSH and CDR2 LQKENI. The CDR3: CASFQGTVSLGTEAFF. The sequenced part of the CDR3 DNA is TGTGCCAGCTTCCAGGGGACGGTGAGTCTCGGGACTGAA.